This T cell receptor (beta chain) was profiled in a study of blood T cell repertoires in COVID-19. Study-wide background: Samples representing acute and convalescent COVID-19 were sourced from the United States, Italy and Spain. In each case, the material was cDNA or gDNA derived from T cells, B-cell-depleted T cells, or PBMCs.

The CDR3 contains 14 residues. The germline CDR1 and CDR2 sequences are KGHDR and SFDVKD. Losses at the gene ends were 3 bases for V and 6 bases for J; bases not matched to a gene: 3. Per the authors' pipeline: Amplification from reference gene primers served as the basis for estimated nucleated cell counts. Some clones are missing from TCRdb's copy, which holds only in-frame ones; the method was immunoSEQ multiplex PCR. For V, J and clone size, that table is used; D and trimming come from the DNA. In the table there are approximately 140,000 clones, about nine tenths of which are singletons. This clonotype was obtained from a woman aged 55-69 years with active or convalescent COVID-19. The J gene is TRBJ2-3, the V gene TRBV24-1, with 9 bases lining up with TRBD1. Sequencing was done on a sample of peripheral blood. The DNA of the CDR3 is TGTGCCACCAGTGATCACAGGGGGCGGGATACGCAGTATTTT. Protein product: CATSDHRGRDTQYF.